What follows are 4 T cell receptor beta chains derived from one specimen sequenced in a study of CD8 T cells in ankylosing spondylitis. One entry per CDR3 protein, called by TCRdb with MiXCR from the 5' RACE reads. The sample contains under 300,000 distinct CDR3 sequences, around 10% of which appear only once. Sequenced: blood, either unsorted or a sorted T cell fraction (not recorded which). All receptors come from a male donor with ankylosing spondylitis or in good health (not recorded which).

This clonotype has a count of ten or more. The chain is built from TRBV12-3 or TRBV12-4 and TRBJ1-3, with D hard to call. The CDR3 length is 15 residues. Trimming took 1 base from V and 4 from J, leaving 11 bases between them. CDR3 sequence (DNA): TGTGCCAGCAGTTTAGAGCCGGGCCTAGGAAACACCATATATTTT. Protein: CASSLEPGLGNTIYF.

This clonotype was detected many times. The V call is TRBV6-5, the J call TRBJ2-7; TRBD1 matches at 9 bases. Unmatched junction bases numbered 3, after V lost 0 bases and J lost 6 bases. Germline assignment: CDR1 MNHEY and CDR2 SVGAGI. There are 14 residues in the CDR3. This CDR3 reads CASSYSGQGGEQYF. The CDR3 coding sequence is TGTGCCAGCAGTTACTCGGGACAGGGTGGCGAGCAGTACTTC.

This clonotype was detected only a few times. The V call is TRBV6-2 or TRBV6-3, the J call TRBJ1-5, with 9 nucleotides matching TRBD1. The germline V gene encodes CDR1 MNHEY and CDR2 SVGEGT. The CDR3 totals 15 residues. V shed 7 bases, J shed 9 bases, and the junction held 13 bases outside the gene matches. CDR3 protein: CASNPQGAGERPQHF. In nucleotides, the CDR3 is TGTGCCAGCAACCCACAGGGGGCGGGGGAGAGGCCCCAGCATTTT.

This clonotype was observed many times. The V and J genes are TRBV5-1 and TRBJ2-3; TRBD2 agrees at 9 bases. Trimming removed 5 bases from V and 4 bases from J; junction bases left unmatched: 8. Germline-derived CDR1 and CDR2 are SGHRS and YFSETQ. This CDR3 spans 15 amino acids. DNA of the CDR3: TGCGCCAGCAGGAGAACTAGCGGGCGCGCAGATACGCAGTATTTT. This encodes CASRRTSGRADTQYF.